The sequence of this T cell receptor beta chain was determined in a study of blood T cell repertoires in COVID-19 (TCRdb year 2020). Study-level background: Samples from collaborators originated in the United States, Italy and Spain and spanned both the acute and convalescent phases of COVID-19. Samples were obtained from the ongoing ImmuneRACE study (first 160 participants) and from over 1,000 subjects provided by 6 global collaborators. The prospective study material was composed of cDNA or gDNA derived from T cells, B-cell-depleted T cells, or PBMCs. Where available, HLA class I and class II types were taken from metadata supplied by the sample provider and were not determined by assay-based typing. A freely available public database, intended as a resource for researchers studying the immune response to SARS-CoV-2, is where the repertoires were released. A de-identified subject ID, COVID-19 status, age in years and sex were almost always included in the sample metadata. Subjects who had been exposed to COVID-19, were actively infected with it, or had recovered from it provided the deeply sampled blood TCRbeta repertoires that made up the dataset.

Reading from cysteine to phenylalanine, the CDR3 counts 15 amino acids. Just the 45-base CDR3 DNA is kept, in frame starting at base 1. V loses 2 bases of germline sequence and J loses 0 bases, and the interval between the two ends is 9 bases. CDR1 and CDR2, looked up from the germline V gene, are SGHTA and FQGNSA. This clone was seen once. The target of this receptor is not known. No much larger clone is present one base from it, and per-base qualities are unavailable. Participants in the prospective study were enrolled through a virtual design, were aged roughly 18 to 100 years, and lived in 24 United States geographic areas. In the prospective study, participants were assigned to cohorts based on the clinical history participants reported in a screening survey and a study questionnaire. For ImmuneRACE Cohort 3, a participant was defined as recovered based on two consecutive negative NP/OP PCR tests, clearance by a healthcare professional, or resolution of symptoms. In the prospective study, mobile phlebotomists collected whole blood, serum and a nasopharyngeal or oropharyngeal swab from each participant. Participants in the prospective study had the option to provide additional blood draws and questionnaires over a roughly 2-month period. Prospective study blood samples were shipped either frozen or at room temperature before DNA extraction.

TCRbeta CDR3 regions were amplified from genomic DNA using the immunoSEQ Assay, a bias-controlled multiplex PCR. In the original analysis: The number of nucleated cells in each sample was estimated from the amplification of reference gene primers within the assay. To quantify the absolute abundance of each unique TCRbeta CDR3 rearrangement, sequence reads were collapsed and filtered. For each sample, productive Simpson clonality was calculated as the square root of Simpson's diversity index across productive rearrangements. As stored in TCRdb, this immuneACCESS dataset retains in-frame rearrangements with V and J assigned. A fraction of the clones does not appear; measured against another copy, unresolved V genes explain less than half of the discrepancy, and the remainder lacks a known reason. V and J calls and clone size follow that table, whereas D and trimming were derived from the DNA. The sample table contains 200,000 to 250,000 clones; only one count was recorded for 82% of them. The biggest ten clones account for 3% to 4% of the sample.

Broad study findings and their caveats: The quantity of clinical and demographic metadata differed by source and by participant and was supplied without curation.

This TCR came from a woman in her sixties who had recovered from COVID-19. Sequencing input: PBMCs or T cells enriched from blood (not recorded which). Here the chain combines TRBV7-2 and TRBJ2-3; the D gene identity is not certain. In nucleotides, the sequence is TGTGCCAGCAGCTTATCTAGGCCTAGCACAGATACGCAGTATTTT. It encodes CASSLSRPSTDTQYF.